The rows below give T cell receptor beta chains drawn from one sample of a study of blood T cell repertoires in COVID-19. Data came from immunoSEQ multiplex PCR; TCRdb stores just in-frame clones and leaves some out. The sample lists around 200,000 clones, 80% to 85% occurring once. The sequenced sample consisted of peripheral blood. These receptor sequences come from a middle-aged woman with COVID-19, enrolled during active disease. Each CDR3 is given with its conserved first and last residue. D genes are given only for firm matches. Only some rows state a clone size, as once, few, many or a class for expanded clones.

j_call v_call d_call clone_size cdr3_aa cdr3_nt
TRBJ1-4 TRBV19 TRBD1 . CASSIRRTGRFGEKLFF TGTGCCAGTAGTATCAGAAGGACAGGACGGTTTGGTGAAAAACTGTTTTTT
TRBJ2-1 TRBV6-5 TRBD2 . CASSIIAGGDEQFF TGTGCCAGCAGTATCATAGCGGGAGGTGATGAGCAGTTCTTC
TRBJ2-5 TRBV12-5 . . CASGLPAGVGAETQYF TGTGCTAGTGGTTTACCAGCAGGGGTAGGCGCGGAGACCCAGTACTTC
TRBJ1-2 TRBV10-1 TRBD1 . CATTGQGTYGYTF TGCGCCACCACGGGACAGGGGACCTATGGCTACACCTTC
TRBJ2-3 TRBV2 . . CASSSTAGPDTQYF TGTGCCAGCTCTTCAACGGCAGGTCCAGATACGCAGTATTTT
TRBJ1-3 TRBV9 . . CASSVGQGNTIYF TGTGCCAGCAGCGTGGGACAAGGAAACACCATATATTTT
TRBJ2-5 TRBV27 TRBD2 few CASSPGTSWIQETQYF TGTGCCAGCAGTCCCGGGACTAGCTGGATCCAAGAGACCCAGTACTTC
TRBJ2-3 TRBV6-5 . . CASSYSWRDTQYF TGTGCCAGCAGTTACTCGTGGAGAGATACGCAGTATTTT
TRBJ1-2 TRBV6-1 TRBD1 . CASSEIARGYGGYTF TGTGCCAGCAGTGAAATCGCCAGGGGGTATGGGGGCTACACCTTC
TRBJ1-6 TRBV7-9 TRBD1 many CASSLVGRAGGNSPLHF TGTGCCAGCAGCTTAGTGGGGCGGGCAGGGGGAAATTCACCCCTCCACTTT
TRBJ1-1 TRBV6-5 . . CAITRQVGAEAFF TGTGCCATTACAAGACAGGTCGGAGCTGAAGCTTTCTTT
TRBJ1-2 TRBV5-5 TRBD1 . CASSFDRGTYGYTF TGTGCCAGCAGCTTTGACAGGGGCACCTATGGCTACACCTTC
TRBJ2-7 TRBV28 . . CASSIDSSYEQYF TGTGCCAGCAGCATCGACAGTTCCTACGAGCAGTACTTC